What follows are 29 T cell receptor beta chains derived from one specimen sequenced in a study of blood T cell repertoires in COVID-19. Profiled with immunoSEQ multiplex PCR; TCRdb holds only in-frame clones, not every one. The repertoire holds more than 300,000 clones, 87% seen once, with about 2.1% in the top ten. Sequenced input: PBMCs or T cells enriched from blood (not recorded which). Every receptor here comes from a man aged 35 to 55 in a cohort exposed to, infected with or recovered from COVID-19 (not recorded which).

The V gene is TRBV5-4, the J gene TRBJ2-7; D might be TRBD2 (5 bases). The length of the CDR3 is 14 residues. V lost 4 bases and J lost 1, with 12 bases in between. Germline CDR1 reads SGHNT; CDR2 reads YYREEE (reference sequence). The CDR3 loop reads CASSGLGGSYEQYF. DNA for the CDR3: TGTGCCAGCAGCGGACTGGGTGGGTCCTACGAGCAGTACTTC.

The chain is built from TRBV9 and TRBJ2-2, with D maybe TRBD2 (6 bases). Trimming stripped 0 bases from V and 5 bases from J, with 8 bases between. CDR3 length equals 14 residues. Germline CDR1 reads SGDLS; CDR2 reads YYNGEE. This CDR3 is CASSVGTNTGELFF. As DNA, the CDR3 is TGTGCCAGCAGCGTAGGGACTAATACCGGGGAGCTGTTTTTT.

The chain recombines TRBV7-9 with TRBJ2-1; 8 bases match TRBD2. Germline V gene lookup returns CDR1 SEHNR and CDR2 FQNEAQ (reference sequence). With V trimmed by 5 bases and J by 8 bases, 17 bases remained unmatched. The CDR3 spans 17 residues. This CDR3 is CASSPKLAGGHRDEQFF. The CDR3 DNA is TGTGCCAGCAGCCCAAAACTTGCGGGAGGACACCGTGATGAGCAGTTCTTC. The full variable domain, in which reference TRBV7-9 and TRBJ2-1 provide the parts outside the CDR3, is DTGVSQNPRHKITKRGQNVTFRCDPISEHNRLYWYRQTLGQGPEFLTYFQNEAQLEKSRLLSDRFSAERPKGSFSTLEIQRTEQGDSAMYLCASSPKLAGGHRDEQFFGPGTRLTVL.

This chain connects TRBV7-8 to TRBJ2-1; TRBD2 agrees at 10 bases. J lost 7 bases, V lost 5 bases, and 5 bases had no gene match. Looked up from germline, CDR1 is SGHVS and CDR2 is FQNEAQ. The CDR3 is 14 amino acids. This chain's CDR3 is CASSRQREGNEQFF. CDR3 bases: TGTGCCAGCAGCCGCCAGCGGGAGGGGAATGAGCAGTTCTTC.

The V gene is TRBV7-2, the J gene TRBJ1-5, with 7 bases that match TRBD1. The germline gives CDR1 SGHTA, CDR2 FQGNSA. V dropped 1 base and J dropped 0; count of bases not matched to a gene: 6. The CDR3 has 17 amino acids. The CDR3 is CASSLVGTAYSNQPQHF. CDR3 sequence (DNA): TGTGCCAGCAGCTTAGTAGGGACAGCATATAGCAATCAGCCCCAGCATTTT. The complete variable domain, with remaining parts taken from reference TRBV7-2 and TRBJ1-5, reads GAGVSQSPSNKVTEKGKDVELRCDPISGHTALYWYRQSLGQGLEFLIYFQGNSAPDKSGLPSDRFSAERTGGSVSTLTIQRTQQEDSAVYLCASSLVGTAYSNQPQHFGDGTRLSIL.

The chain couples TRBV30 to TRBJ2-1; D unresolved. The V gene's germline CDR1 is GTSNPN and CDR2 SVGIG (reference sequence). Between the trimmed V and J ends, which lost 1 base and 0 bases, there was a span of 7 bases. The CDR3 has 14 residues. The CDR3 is CAWSATNSYNEQFF. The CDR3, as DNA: TGTGCCTGGAGTGCGACAAACTCCTACAATGAGCAGTTCTTC.

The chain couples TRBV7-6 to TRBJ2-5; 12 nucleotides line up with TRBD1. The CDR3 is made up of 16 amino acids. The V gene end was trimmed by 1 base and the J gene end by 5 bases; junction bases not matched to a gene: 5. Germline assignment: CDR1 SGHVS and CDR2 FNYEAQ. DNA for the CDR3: TGTGCCAGCAGCTTAGTCGGGACAGGGGGCCAGGAGACCCAGTACTTC. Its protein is CASSLVGTGGQETQYF.

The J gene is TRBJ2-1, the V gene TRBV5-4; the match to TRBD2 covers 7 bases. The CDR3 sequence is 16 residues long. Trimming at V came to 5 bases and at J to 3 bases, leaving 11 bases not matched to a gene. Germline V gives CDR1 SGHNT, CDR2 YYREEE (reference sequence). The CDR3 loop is CASRPGGEGLYNEQFF. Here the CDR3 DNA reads TGTGCCAGCAGGCCTGGGGGGGAGGGCCTCTACAATGAGCAGTTCTTC.

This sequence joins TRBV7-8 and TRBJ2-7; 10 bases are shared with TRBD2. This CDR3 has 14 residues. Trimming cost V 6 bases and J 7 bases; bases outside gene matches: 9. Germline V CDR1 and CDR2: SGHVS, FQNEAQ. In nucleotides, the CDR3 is TGTGCCAGCAGGGTCGCTAGCGGGAGTGGTGAGCAGTACTTC. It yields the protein CASRVASGSGEQYF.

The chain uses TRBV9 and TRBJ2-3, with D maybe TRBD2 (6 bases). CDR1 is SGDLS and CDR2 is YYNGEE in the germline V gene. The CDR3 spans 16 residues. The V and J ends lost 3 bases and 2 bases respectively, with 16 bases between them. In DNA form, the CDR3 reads TGTGCCAGCAGCGAGGCTAGCGCCACGGCCACAGATACGCAGTATTTT. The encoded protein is CASSEASATATDTQYF.

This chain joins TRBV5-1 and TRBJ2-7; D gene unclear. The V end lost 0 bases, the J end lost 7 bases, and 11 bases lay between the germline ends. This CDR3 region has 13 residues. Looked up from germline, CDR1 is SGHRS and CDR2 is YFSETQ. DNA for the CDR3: TGCGCCAGCAGCTTGGACAGTTCTACGGAGCAGTACTTC. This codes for CASSLDSSTEQYF.

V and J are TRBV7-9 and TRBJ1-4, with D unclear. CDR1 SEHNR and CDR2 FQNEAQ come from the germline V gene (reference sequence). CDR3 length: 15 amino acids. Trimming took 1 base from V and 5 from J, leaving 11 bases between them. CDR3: CASSLGGLFNEKLFF. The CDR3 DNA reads TGTGCCAGCAGCTTAGGAGGCCTTTTCAATGAAAAACTGTTTTTT. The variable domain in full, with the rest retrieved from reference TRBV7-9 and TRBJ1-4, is DTGVSQNPRHKITKRGQNVTFRCDPISEHNRLYWYRQTLGQGPEFLTYFQNEAQLEKSRLLSDRFSAERPKGSFSTLEIQRTEQGDSAMYLCASSLGGLFNEKLFFGSGTQLSVL.

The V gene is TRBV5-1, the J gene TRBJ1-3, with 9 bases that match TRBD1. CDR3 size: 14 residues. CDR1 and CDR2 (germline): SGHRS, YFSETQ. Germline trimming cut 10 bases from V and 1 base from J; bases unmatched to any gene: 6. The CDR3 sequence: CAGGQGKSGNTIYF. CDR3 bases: TGCGCCGGCGGACAGGGGAAGTCTGGAAACACCATATATTTT.

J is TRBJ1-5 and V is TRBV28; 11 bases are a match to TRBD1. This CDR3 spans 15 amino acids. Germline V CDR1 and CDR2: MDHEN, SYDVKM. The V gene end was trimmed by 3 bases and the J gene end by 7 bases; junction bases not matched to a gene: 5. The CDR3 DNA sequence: TGTGCCAGCAGTTTGATGGGACAGGGGGGCCAGCCCCAGCATTTT. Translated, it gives CASSLMGQGGQPQHF.

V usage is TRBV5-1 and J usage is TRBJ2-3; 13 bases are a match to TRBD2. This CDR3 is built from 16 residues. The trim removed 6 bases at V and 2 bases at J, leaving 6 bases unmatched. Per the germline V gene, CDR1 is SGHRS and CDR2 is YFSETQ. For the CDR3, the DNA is TGCGCCAGCATTACAGGGACTAGCGGGAACACAGATACGCAGTATTTT. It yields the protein CASITGTSGNTDTQYF.

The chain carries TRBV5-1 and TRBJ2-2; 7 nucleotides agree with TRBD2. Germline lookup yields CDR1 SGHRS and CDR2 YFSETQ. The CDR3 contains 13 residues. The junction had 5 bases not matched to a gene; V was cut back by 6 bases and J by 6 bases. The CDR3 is CASTLAGAGELFF. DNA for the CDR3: TGCGCCAGCACCCTGGCGGGGGCCGGGGAGCTGTTTTTT.

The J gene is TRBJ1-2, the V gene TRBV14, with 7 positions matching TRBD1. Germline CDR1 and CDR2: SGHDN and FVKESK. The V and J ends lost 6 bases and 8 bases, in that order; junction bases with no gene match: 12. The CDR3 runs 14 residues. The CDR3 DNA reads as TGTGCCAGCAGAAAACAAGGACAGGTGGCCGGCTACACCTTC. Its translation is CASRKQGQVAGYTF.

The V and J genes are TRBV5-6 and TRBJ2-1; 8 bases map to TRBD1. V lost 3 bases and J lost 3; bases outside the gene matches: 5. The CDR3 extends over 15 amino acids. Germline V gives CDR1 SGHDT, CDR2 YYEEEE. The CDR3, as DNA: TGTGCCAGCAGCTGGACCGGGACAGGCTACAATGAGCAGTTCTTC. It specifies CASSWTGTGYNEQFF.

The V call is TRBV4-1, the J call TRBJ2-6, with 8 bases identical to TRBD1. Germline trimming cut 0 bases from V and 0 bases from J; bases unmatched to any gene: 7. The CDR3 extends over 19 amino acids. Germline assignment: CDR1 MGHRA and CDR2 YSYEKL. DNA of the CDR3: TGCGCCAGCAGCCAAGATCGAAGACAGGGGAGCTCTGGGGCCAACGTCCTGACTTTC. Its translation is CASSQDRRQGSSGANVLTF.

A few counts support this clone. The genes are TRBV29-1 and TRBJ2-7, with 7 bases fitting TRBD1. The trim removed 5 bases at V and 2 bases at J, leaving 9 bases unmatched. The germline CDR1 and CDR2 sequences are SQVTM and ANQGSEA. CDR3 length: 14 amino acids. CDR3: CSVLGTVNTYEQYF. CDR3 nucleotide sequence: TGCAGCGTTCTGGGGACAGTAAACACCTACGAGCAGTACTTC.

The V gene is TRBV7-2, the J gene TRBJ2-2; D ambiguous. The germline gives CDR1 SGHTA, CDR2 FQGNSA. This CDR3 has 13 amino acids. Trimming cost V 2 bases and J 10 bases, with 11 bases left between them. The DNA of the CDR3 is TGTGCCAGCAGCTTACCCAGAAGAACGGAGCTGTTTTTT. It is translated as CASSLPRRTELFF.

The CDR3 loop is CAWTYRGRNTEAFF. CDR3 nucleotides: TGTGCCTGGACTTACAGGGGGCGGAACACTGAAGCTTTCTTT. This chain links TRBV30 with TRBJ1-1; 9 bases map to TRBD1. The length of the CDR3 is 14 residues. Germline V gene data show CDR1 as GTSNPN and CDR2 as SVGIG (reference sequence). The V segment lost 4 bases and the J segment 1 base; nucleotides outside the gene matches: 4.

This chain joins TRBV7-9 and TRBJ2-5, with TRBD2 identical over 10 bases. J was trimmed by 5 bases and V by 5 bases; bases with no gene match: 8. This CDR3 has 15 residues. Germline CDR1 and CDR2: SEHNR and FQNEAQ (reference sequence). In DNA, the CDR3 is TGTGCCAGCAGCCCCCCCCCAGCGGGAGGGGAGACCCAGTACTTC. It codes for CASSPPPAGGETQYF.

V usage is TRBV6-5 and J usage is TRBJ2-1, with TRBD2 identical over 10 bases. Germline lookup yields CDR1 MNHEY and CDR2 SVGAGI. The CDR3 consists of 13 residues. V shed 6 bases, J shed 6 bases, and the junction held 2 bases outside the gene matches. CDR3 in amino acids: CASRASGSNEQFF. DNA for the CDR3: TGTGCCAGCAGGGCTAGCGGGAGCAATGAGCAGTTCTTC.

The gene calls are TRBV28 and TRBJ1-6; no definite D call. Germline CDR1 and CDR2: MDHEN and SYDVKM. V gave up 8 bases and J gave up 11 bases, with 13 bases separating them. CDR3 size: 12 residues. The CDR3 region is CASYTPTTPLHF. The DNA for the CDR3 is TGTGCCAGCTACACACCAACAACACCCCTCCACTTT.

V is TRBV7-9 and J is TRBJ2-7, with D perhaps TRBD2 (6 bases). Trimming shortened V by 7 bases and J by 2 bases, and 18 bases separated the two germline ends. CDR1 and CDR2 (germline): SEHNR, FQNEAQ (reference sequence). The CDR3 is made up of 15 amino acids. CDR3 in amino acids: CASTQRAGSTYEQYF. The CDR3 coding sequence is TGTGCCAGCACCCAGCGGGCAGGGAGTACCTACGAGCAGTACTTC.

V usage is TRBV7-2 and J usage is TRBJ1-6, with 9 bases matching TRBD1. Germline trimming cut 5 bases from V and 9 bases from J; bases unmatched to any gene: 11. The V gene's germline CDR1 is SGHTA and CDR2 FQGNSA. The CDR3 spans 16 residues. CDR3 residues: CASSPQLGQGSSPLHF. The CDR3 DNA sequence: TGTGCCAGCAGCCCCCAGTTGGGACAGGGCAGTTCACCCCTCCACTTT.

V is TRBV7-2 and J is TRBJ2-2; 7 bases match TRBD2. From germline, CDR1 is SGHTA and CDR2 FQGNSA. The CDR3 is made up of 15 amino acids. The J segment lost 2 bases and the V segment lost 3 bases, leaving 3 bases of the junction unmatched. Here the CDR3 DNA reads TGTGCCAGCAGCTTCAGCGGGACCAACACCGGGGAGCTGTTTTTT. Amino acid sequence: CASSFSGTNTGELFF.

The CDR3 sequence: CASSLAGHDNSPLHF. CDR3 DNA sequence: TGTGCCAGCAGCTTAGCGGGACACGATAATTCACCCCTCCACTTT. The chain carries TRBV7-8 and TRBJ1-6, with a weak D call TRBD1 (6 bases). Trimming took off 0 bases at V and 5 bases at J, with 8 bases between the two ends. Germline V gene data show CDR1 as SGHVS and CDR2 as FQNEAQ. The CDR3 covers 15 residues.